These T cell receptor beta chains were read from a single sample in a study of blood T cell repertoires in COVID-19. Repertoires were generated with immunoSEQ multiplex PCR, while TCRdb's copy carries only in-frame clones and drops some. The sample has about 150,000 clones, 84% seen once. The specimen was peripheral blood. These receptors were taken from a man aged 70-80 years with acute or convalescent COVID-19. CDR3s include the opening cysteine and the closing phenylalanine or tryptophan. A D gene is named only where the DNA matches it firmly. A clone size is listed for some rows: how often the clone was seen (once, few, many), or a class if it is expanded.

CDR3nt: TGTGCCAGCACTGCTTCGGACAGAAACTATGGCTACACCTTC; CDR3aa: CASTASDRNYGYTF; len: 14; abundance: NA; v_gene: TRBV6-5; j_gene: TRBJ1-2; d_gene: NA
CDR3nt: TGCGCCAGCAGCGCGGGACTAGCGGGAGGGGGATACCAAGAGACCCAGTACTTC; CDR3aa: CASSAGLAGGGYQETQYF; len: 18; abundance: NA; v_gene: TRBV5-1; j_gene: TRBJ2-5; d_gene: TRBD2
CDR3nt: TGCAGCGTTGTATTGACAGGGAGAAACACCATATATTTT; CDR3aa: CSVVLTGRNTIYF; len: 13; abundance: NA; v_gene: TRBV29-1; j_gene: TRBJ1-3; d_gene: TRBD1
CDR3nt: TGCGCCAGCGGGGTTGGGACAGCTACTTTACTGACTTTC; CDR3aa: CASGVGTATLLTF; len: 13; abundance: NA; v_gene: TRBV5-1; j_gene: TRBJ2-6; d_gene: TRBD1
CDR3nt: TGTGCCAGCAGTGTAGAGCGGGAGGGCCCATCGCAGTACTTC; CDR3aa: CASSVEREGPSQYF; len: 14; abundance: NA; v_gene: TRBV2; j_gene: TRBJ2-7; d_gene: TRBD2
CDR3nt: TGTGCCAGCAGTTTTAGTCCCACAGGGGATCAGCCCCAGCATTTT; CDR3aa: CASSFSPTGDQPQHF; len: 15; abundance: NA; v_gene: TRBV28; j_gene: TRBJ1-5; d_gene: TRBD1
CDR3nt: TGTGCCAGCAGTGATAACAGGGGCACTGAAGCTTTCTTT; CDR3aa: CASSDNRGTEAFF; len: 13; abundance: few; v_gene: TRBV6-4; j_gene: TRBJ1-1; d_gene: TRBD1
CDR3nt: TGTGCCAGCAGTTTTTCCTCTGAAGAGACCCAGTACTTC; CDR3aa: CASSFSSEETQYF; len: 13; abundance: NA; v_gene: TRBV28; j_gene: TRBJ2-5; d_gene: NA
CDR3nt: TGTGCCAGCAGACCCCCCGCACAGTTCTATGGCTACACCTTC; CDR3aa: CASRPPAQFYGYTF; len: 14; abundance: NA; v_gene: TRBV6-5; j_gene: TRBJ1-2; d_gene: NA
CDR3nt: TGCGCCAGCAGCTTGGCCGGACAGGGCCCCTCTGAAGAGACCCAGTACTTC; CDR3aa: CASSLAGQGPSEETQYF; len: 17; abundance: NA; v_gene: TRBV5-1; j_gene: TRBJ2-5; d_gene: TRBD1
CDR3nt: TGCGCCAGCAGCGGCGGGACTAGCGGAAACATTCAGTACTTC; CDR3aa: CASSGGTSGNIQYF; len: 14; abundance: NA; v_gene: TRBV5-1; j_gene: TRBJ2-4; d_gene: TRBD2
CDR3nt: TGTGCCAGTAGTATAATACGCCCCGAGAATCAGCCCCAGCATTTT; CDR3aa: CASSIIRPENQPQHF; len: 15; abundance: NA; v_gene: TRBV19; j_gene: TRBJ1-5; d_gene: NA
CDR3nt: TGTGCCAGCAGCTTCCAGTCTGGGCCCCAGCATTTT; CDR3aa: CASSFQSGPQHF; len: 12; abundance: few; v_gene: TRBV7-9; j_gene: TRBJ1-5; d_gene: NA
CDR3nt: TGTGCCAGCAGCCAAGCGTCGAATAGCGGGGGGTATAATGAGCAGTTCTTC; CDR3aa: CASSQASNSGGYNEQFF; len: 17; abundance: NA; v_gene: TRBV4-2; j_gene: TRBJ2-1; d_gene: TRBD2
CDR3nt: TGTGCCAGCACCCAATCCCCTAGCGGGCACAATGAGCAGTTCTTC; CDR3aa: CASTQSPSGHNEQFF; len: 15; abundance: few; v_gene: TRBV2; j_gene: TRBJ2-1; d_gene: TRBD2
CDR3nt: TGTGCCAGCTCGTCCGGGACTGGAAACACCATATATTTT; CDR3aa: CASSSGTGNTIYF; len: 13; abundance: NA; v_gene: TRBV2; j_gene: TRBJ1-3; d_gene: NA
CDR3nt: TGTGCCAGCAGGACTAGCGGGGGGTACGAGCAGTACTTC; CDR3aa: CASRTSGGYEQYF; len: 13; abundance: once; v_gene: TRBV25-1; j_gene: TRBJ2-7; d_gene: TRBD2
CDR3nt: TGCGCCAGCAGCTTGGAGGTAGGAGGGCCCGGGGAGCTGTTTTTT; CDR3aa: CASSLEVGGPGELFF; len: 15; abundance: NA; v_gene: TRBV5-1; j_gene: TRBJ2-2; d_gene: NA
CDR3nt: TGTGCCAGCAGCCCTATGATGTCAGAGACCCAGTACTTC; CDR3aa: CASSPMMSETQYF; len: 13; abundance: NA; v_gene: TRBV7-2; j_gene: TRBJ2-5; d_gene: NA
CDR3nt: TGTGCCAGCAGTCCAAAGGGGGGGGGTCAGCCCCAGCATTTT; CDR3aa: CASSPKGGGQPQHF; len: 14; abundance: NA; v_gene: TRBV28; j_gene: TRBJ1-5; d_gene: NA
CDR3nt: TGTGCCAGCAGTTTATCCCCCCAGAAGCTAGTAACGGGCTACGAGCAGTACTTC; CDR3aa: CASSLSPQKLVTGYEQYF; len: 18; abundance: NA; v_gene: TRBV27; j_gene: TRBJ2-7; d_gene: NA
CDR3nt: TGTGCCAGCAGCCCCTCCGGACGGAGGACTGGAAACACCATATATTTT; CDR3aa: CASSPSGRRTGNTIYF; len: 16; abundance: NA; v_gene: TRBV3-1/TRBV3-2; j_gene: TRBJ1-3; d_gene: NA
CDR3nt: TGTGCCAGCAGCCAACCGGGACAGGGCATGGCTGAAGCTTTCTTT; CDR3aa: CASSQPGQGMAEAFF; len: 15; abundance: NA; v_gene: TRBV5-5; j_gene: TRBJ1-1; d_gene: TRBD1
CDR3nt: TGTGCCAGCAGTTACTCCACTGACAGCACCTACGAGCAGTACTTC; CDR3aa: CASSYSTDSTYEQYF; len: 15; abundance: NA; v_gene: TRBV6-5; j_gene: TRBJ2-7; d_gene: NA
CDR3nt: TGTGCCAGCAGCCAAGTCGACGGGGGGTCCTACAATGAGCAGTTCTTC; CDR3aa: CASSQVDGGSYNEQFF; len: 16; abundance: NA; v_gene: TRBV3-1/TRBV3-2; j_gene: TRBJ2-1; d_gene: TRBD2
CDR3nt: TGTGCCAGCAGCCAGGGGGCCGGTAATCAGCCCCAGCATTTT; CDR3aa: CASSQGAGNQPQHF; len: 14; abundance: NA; v_gene: TRBV5-4; j_gene: TRBJ1-5; d_gene: TRBD1
CDR3nt: TGTGCCAGCAGCGGCACCGGGACAGGGAAAGGCTACACCTTC; CDR3aa: CASSGTGTGKGYTF; len: 14; abundance: NA; v_gene: TRBV2; j_gene: TRBJ1-2; d_gene: TRBD1
CDR3nt: TGTGCCAGCAATAAGGCAGCGCTCACCTATGGCTACACCTTC; CDR3aa: CASNKAALTYGYTF; len: 14; abundance: NA; v_gene: TRBV28; j_gene: TRBJ1-2; d_gene: NA
CDR3nt: TGTGCCAGCCGACGACAGGGAGGCGGATACGAGCAGTACTTC; CDR3aa: CASRRQGGGYEQYF; len: 14; abundance: NA; v_gene: TRBV3-1/TRBV3-2; j_gene: TRBJ2-7; d_gene: NA
CDR3nt: TGCGCCAGCAGCCCTACCGGGACAGCAGTCTACGAGCAGTACTTC; CDR3aa: CASSPTGTAVYEQYF; len: 15; abundance: few; v_gene: TRBV5-1; j_gene: TRBJ2-7; d_gene: TRBD1
CDR3nt: TGTGCCAGCAGTCCGATAGGGGGGACCCAGTACTTC; CDR3aa: CASSPIGGTQYF; len: 12; abundance: NA; v_gene: TRBV27; j_gene: TRBJ2-5; d_gene: NA
CDR3nt: TGTGCCAGCAGCCCTCGGCTAGGAAGCTCCTACGAGCAGTACTTC; CDR3aa: CASSPRLGSSYEQYF; len: 15; abundance: NA; v_gene: TRBV9; j_gene: TRBJ2-7; d_gene: NA